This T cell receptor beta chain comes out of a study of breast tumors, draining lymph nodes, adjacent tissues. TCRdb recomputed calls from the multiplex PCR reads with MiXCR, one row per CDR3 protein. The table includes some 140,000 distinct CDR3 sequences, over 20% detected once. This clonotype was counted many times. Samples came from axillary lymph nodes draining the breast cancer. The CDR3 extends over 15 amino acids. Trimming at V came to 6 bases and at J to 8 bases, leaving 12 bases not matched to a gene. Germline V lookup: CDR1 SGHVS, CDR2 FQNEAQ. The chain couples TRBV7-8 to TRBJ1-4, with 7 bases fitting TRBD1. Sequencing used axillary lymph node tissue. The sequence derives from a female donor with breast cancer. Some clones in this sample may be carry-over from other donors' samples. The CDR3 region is CASRTTLRGEEKLFF. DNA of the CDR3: TGTGCCAGCAGAACGACTCTCAGGGGGGAGGAAAAACTGTTTTTT.